Listed here are 15 T cell receptor beta chains from one sample, sequenced in a study of response to subunit inactivated influenza vaccine. MiXCR, run by TCRdb on the RT-PCR reads, gives a single entry per CDR3 protein. This table holds about 310,000 distinct CDR3 sequences, about a fifth found once. The sequencing used PBMCs from blood, collected about 20 months after vaccination. Receptors originate from a man in his fifties or sixties who received an inactivated influenza vaccine.

The chain employs TRBV4-3 and TRBJ2-1; 8 bases agree with TRBD1. The germline gives CDR1 LGHNA, CDR2 YSLEER. J was trimmed by 2 bases and V by 0 bases; bases with no gene match: 0. This CDR3 has 15 amino acids. The CDR3 spells CASSQEQGAYNEQFF. In nucleotides, the CDR3 is TGCGCCAGCAGCCAAGAACAGGGGGCCTACAATGAGCAGTTCTTC.

In DNA, the CDR3 is TGTGCCAGCAGTCGCCTAGCGGAGGGGACTGAGCAGTTCTTC. Its translation is CASSRLAEGTEQFF. This sequence joins TRBV6-1 and TRBJ2-1, with TRBD2 identical over 7 bases. Per the germline V gene, CDR1 is MNHNS and CDR2 is SASEGT. V lost 5 bases to trimming and J lost 9 bases; unmatched junction nucleotides: 10. CDR3 length equals 14 residues.

This clonotype has just a few counts. This chain links TRBV6-2 or TRBV6-3 with TRBJ2-3, with 10 positions matching TRBD2. With V trimmed by 5 bases and J by 0 bases, 5 bases remained unmatched. The V gene's germline CDR1 is MNHEY and CDR2 SVGEGT. CDR3 length: 16 residues. The CDR3 region is CASSPLAGASTDTQYF. The CDR3 nucleotides are TGTGCCAGCAGTCCTCTAGCGGGGGCCAGCACAGATACGCAGTATTTT.

The CDR3 nucleotides are TGTGCCAGCAGTTTACCCGGCAGCGGCAATGAGCAGTTCTTC. Amino acid sequence: CASSLPGSGNEQFF. This chain links TRBV27 with TRBJ2-1, with D tentatively TRBD2 (5 bases). V shed 2 bases and J shed 6 bases, with 11 bases lying between them. Germline V lookup: CDR1 MNHEY, CDR2 SMNVEV (reference sequence). The CDR3 has 14 amino acids.

This chain's CDR3 is CASSTDSWETQYF. Written as DNA, the CDR3 is TGTGCCAGCAGCACGGACAGCTGGGAGACCCAGTACTTC. The V call is TRBV7-9, the J call TRBJ2-5, with D possibly TRBD1 on 6 matching bases. CDR1 is SEHNR and CDR2 is FQNEAQ in the germline V gene (reference sequence). The CDR3 length is 13 residues. Trimming left V 5 bases short and J 5 bases short, with 12 bases between.

Only a few counts were recorded for this clonotype. V usage is TRBV5-5 and J usage is TRBJ1-1; 9 bases agree with TRBD1. Germline V CDR1 and CDR2: SGHKS, YYEKEE (reference sequence). This CDR3 has 16 residues. The V gene end was trimmed by 0 bases and the J gene end by 4 bases; junction bases not matched to a gene: 7. The DNA of the CDR3 is TGTGCCAGCAGCTTGGGATGGGACAGGGTAAGCACTGAAGCTTTCTTT. Protein: CASSLGWDRVSTEAFF.

The table lists this clonotype with a few counts. This chain joins TRBV29-1 and TRBJ2-3; the D gene is possibly TRBD2 (7 bases). This CDR3 has 15 residues. Germline values: CDR1 SQVTM, CDR2 ANQGSEA. V lost 2 bases, J lost 6 bases, and 18 bases lay in between. Written as DNA, the CDR3 is TGCAGCGTTGAATTGAGTCGGGGGGCCAGGGATACGCAGTATTTT. Residues: CSVELSRGARDTQYF.

This clonotype appeared a few times. The chain recombines TRBV6-5 with TRBJ1-1; D not certain. The CDR3 runs 14 residues. Germline V gives CDR1 MNHEY, CDR2 SVGAGI. The V gene lost 2 bases and the J gene lost 3 bases, with 10 bases spanning the gap. The CDR3 coding sequence is TGTGCCAGCAGTTACATGGGCGGGTACACTGAAGCTTTCTTT. This translates into CASSYMGGYTEAFF.

The V and J genes are TRBV10-3 and TRBJ2-7, with unresolved D. Germline V lookup: CDR1 ENHRY, CDR2 SYGVKD. The V end was cut by 0 bases, the J end by 5 bases, with 11 bases between. The CDR3 has 14 amino acids. CDR3 region: CAISESLGSHEQYF. The CDR3, as DNA: TGTGCCATCAGTGAGTCGTTGGGTTCCCACGAGCAGTACTTC.

This chain connects TRBV12-3 or TRBV12-4 to TRBJ1-3, with D unclear. The CDR3 is 11 residues long. Deletions cut 3 bases from V and 9 bases from J, with 6 bases between. CDR3 sequence reads: CASSLESTIYF. CDR3 coding DNA: TGTGCCAGCAGTTTGGAATCCACCATATATTTT.

The genes are TRBV5-1 and TRBJ1-5, with 7 positions matching TRBD1. V lost 2 bases, J lost 0 bases, and 11 bases stayed unmatched. The germline V gene encodes CDR1 SGHRS and CDR2 YFSETQ. The CDR3 spans 18 residues. CDR3 in amino acids: CASSFRLTGLDSNQPQHF. Here the CDR3 DNA reads TGCGCCAGCAGCTTCCGCCTGACAGGGCTCGATAGCAATCAGCCCCAGCATTTT.

The chain couples TRBV27 to TRBJ2-1, with 12 bases fitting TRBD2. The CDR3 totals 16 residues. J was trimmed by 7 bases and V by 4 bases; bases with no gene match: 8. From germline, CDR1 is MNHEY and CDR2 SMNVEV (reference sequence). The CDR3 is CASSSPRTSGTNEQFF. CDR3 sequence (DNA): TGTGCCAGCAGTTCCCCCCGGACTAGCGGGACTAATGAGCAGTTCTTC.

This clonotype was seen a handful of times. The rearrangement links TRBV12-3 or TRBV12-4 to TRBJ1-6, with D uncertain. The V end lost 2 bases, the J end lost 10 bases, and 12 bases lay between the germline ends. The CDR3 loop spans 14 amino acids. The CDR3 DNA reads TGTGCCAGCAGTTTACGTCTGGCACAATCACCCCTCCACTTT. Translation: CASSLRLAQSPLHF.

The chain joins TRBV20-1 to TRBJ2-3, with unresolved D. CDR3 length equals 16 residues. Trimming took off 0 bases at V and 2 bases at J, with 15 bases between the two ends. The germline CDR1 and CDR2 sequences are DFQATT and SNEGSKA (reference sequence). The CDR3 DNA is TGCAGTGCTAGAGATGAAGAATTGCTAGTCACAGATACGCAGTATTTT. Translated: CSARDEELLVTDTQYF.

This clonotype showed up just a few times. The V and J genes are TRBV28 and TRBJ1-1, with no clear D. The length of the CDR3 is 15 residues. Per germline, CDR1 MDHEN and CDR2 SYDVKM. Trimming left V 7 bases short and J 0 bases short, with 15 bases between. The CDR3 bases are TGTGCCAGCACTATCGACCCGTTAATGAACACTGAAGCTTTCTTT. Translating gives CASTIDPLMNTEAFF.